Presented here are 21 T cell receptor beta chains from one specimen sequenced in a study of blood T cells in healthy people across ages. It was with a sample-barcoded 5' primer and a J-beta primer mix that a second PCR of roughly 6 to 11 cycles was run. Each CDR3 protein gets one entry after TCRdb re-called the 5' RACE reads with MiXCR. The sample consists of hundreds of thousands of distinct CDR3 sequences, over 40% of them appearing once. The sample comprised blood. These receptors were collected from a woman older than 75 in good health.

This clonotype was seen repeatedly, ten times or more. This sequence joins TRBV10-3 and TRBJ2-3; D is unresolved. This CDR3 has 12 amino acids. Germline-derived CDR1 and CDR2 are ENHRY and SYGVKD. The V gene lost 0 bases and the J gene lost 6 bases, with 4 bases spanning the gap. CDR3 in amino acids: CAISESMDTQYF. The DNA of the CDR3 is TGTGCCATCAGTGAGTCTATGGATACGCAGTATTTT.

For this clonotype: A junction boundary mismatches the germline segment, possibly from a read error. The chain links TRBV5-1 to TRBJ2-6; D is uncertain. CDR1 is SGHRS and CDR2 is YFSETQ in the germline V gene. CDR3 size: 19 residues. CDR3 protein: CAGSLGTGPPSSGANVLTF. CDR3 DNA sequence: TGCGCCGGCAGCTTGGGTACGGGCCCACCTTCATCTGGGGCCAACGTCCTGACTTTC.

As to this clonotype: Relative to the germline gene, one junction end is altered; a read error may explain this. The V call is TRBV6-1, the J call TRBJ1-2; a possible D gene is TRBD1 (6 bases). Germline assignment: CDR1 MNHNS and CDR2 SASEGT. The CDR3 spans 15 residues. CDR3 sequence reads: CDSSDLYRDNYGYTF. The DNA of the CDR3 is TGTGACAGCAGTGATCTATACAGGGACAACTATGGCTACACCTTC.

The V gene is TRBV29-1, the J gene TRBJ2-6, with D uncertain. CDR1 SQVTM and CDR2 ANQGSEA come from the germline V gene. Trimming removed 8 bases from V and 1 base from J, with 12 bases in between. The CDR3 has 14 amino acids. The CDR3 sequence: CSSLSGSGANVLTF. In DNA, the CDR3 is TGCAGCTCCTTGTCCGGTTCTGGGGCCAACGTCCTGACTTTC.

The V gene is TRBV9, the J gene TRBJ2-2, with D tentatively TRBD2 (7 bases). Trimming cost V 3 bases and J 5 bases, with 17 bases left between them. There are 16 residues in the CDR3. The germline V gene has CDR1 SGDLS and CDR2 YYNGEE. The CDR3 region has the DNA TGTGCCAGCAGCGGTGGGGGGGGGCGGATGACCGGGGAGCTGTTTTTT. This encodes CASSGGGGRMTGELFF.

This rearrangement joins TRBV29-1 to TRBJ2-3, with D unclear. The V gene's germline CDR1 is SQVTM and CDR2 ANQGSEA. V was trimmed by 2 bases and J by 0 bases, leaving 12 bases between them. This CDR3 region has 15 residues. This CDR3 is CSVESSGPSTDTQYF. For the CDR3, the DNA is TGCAGCGTTGAATCATCCGGGCCTAGCACAGATACGCAGTATTTT.

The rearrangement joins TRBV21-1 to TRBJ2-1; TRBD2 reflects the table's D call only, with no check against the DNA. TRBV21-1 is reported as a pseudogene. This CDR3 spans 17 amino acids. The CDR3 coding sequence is TGTGCCAGCAGCCCTCAATCTCCTAGCGGGGGGTCCAATGAGCAGTTCTTC. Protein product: CASSPQSPSGGSNEQFF.

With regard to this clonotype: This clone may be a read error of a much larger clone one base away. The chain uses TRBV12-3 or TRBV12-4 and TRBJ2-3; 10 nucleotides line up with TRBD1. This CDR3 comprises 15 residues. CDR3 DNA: TGTGCCAGCAGTTCGGGACAGGGGAGTGGAGATATGCAGTATTTT. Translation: CASSSGQGSGDMQYF.

The CDR3 region has the DNA TGTGCCAGCAGTAATTACACAGGACCCTACGAGCAGTACTTC. This translates into CASSNYTGPYEQYF. V is TRBV7-8 and J is TRBJ2-4; D possibly corresponds to TRBD1 (5 bases). The closer fit of TRBJ2-7 to the DNA end suggests the J call may be wrong. Per germline, CDR1 SGHVS and CDR2 FQNEAQ. The CDR3 consists of 14 residues.

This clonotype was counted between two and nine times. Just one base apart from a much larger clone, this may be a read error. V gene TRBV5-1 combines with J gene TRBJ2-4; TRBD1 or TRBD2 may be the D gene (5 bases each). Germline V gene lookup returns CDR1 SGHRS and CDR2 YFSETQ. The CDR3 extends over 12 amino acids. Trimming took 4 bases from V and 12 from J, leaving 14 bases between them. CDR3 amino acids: CASSGNGTPQYF. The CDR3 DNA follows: TGCGCCAGCAGCGGCAACGGGACGCCTCAGTACTTC.

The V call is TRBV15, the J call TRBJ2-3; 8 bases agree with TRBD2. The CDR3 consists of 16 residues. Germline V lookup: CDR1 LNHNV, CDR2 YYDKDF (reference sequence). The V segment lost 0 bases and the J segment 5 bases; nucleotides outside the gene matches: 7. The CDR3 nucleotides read TGTGCCACCAGCAGAGATGGCGGGGGGAGACGAGATACGCAGTATTTT. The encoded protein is CATSRDGGGRRDTQYF. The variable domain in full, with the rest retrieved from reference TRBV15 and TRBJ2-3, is DAMVIQNPRYQVTQFGKPVTLSCSQTLNHNVMYWYQQKSSQAPKLLFHYYDKDFNNEADTPDNFQSRRPNTSFCFLDIRSPGLGDTAMYLCATSRDGGGRRDTQYFGPGTRLTVL.

As DNA, the CDR3 is TGTGCCAGCAGCCAAGCAGGTAGCAATCAGCCCCAGCATTTT. It specifies CASSQAGSNQPQHF. The chain has TRBV3-1 and TRBJ1-5; D gene ambiguous. Germline CDR1 is LGHDT and CDR2 is YNNKEL (reference sequence). Deletions cut 1 base from V and 0 bases from J, with 4 bases between. This CDR3 comprises 14 residues.

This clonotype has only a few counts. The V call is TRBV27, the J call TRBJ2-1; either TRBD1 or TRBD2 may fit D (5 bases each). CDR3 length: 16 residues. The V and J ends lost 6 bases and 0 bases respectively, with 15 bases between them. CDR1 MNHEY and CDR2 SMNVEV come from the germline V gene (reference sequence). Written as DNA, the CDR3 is TGTGCCAGCAGCTTTCCGGGACGGAGCTCCTACAATGAGCAGTTCTTC. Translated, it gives CASSFPGRSSYNEQFF.

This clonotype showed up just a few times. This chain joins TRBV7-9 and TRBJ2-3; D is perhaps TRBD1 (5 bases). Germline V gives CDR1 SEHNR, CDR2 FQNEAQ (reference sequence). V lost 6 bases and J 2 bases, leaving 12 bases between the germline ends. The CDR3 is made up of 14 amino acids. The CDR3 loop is CASSSGYYTDTQYF. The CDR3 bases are TGTGCCAGCAGTTCAGGGTATTACACAGATACGCAGTATTTT.

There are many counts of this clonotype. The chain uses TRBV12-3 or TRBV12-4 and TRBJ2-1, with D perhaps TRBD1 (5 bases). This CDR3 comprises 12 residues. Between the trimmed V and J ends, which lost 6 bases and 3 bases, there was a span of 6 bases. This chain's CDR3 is CASSDSYNEQFF. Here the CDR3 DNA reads TGTGCCAGCAGCGACAGCTACAATGAGCAGTTCTTC.

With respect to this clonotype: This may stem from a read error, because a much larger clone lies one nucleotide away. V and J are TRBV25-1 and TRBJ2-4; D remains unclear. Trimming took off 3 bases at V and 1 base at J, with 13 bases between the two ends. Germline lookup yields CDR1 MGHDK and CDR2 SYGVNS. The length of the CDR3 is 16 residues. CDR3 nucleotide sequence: TGTGCCAGCAGTGATGGGTCGCGGTCCGCCAAAAACATTCAGTACTTC. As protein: CASSDGSRSAKNIQYF.

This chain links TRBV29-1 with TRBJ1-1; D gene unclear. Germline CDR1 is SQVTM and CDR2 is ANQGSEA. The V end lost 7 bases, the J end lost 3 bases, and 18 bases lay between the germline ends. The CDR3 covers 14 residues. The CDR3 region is CSAGHLEKYTEAFF. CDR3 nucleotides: TGCAGCGCCGGGCATTTGGAGAAATACACTGAAGCTTTCTTT.

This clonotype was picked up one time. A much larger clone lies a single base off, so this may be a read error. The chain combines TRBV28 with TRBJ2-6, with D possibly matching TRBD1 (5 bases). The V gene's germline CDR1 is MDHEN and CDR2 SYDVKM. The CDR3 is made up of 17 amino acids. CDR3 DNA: TGTGCCAGCAGTTTAGCCGGGCCCGTCTCTGGGGCCAACGTCCTGAGTTTC. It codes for CASSLAGPVSGANVLSF.

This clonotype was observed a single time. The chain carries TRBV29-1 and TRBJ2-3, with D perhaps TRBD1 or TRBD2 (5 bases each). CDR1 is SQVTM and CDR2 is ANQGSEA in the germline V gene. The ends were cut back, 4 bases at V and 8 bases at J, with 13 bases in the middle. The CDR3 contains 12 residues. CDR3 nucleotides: TGCAGCGTTGCCCTTTCAGGGAGTACGCAGTATTTT. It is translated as CSVALSGSTQYF.

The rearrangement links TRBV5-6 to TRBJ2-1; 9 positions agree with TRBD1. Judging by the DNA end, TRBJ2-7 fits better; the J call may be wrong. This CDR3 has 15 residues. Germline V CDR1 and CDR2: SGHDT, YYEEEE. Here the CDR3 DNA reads TGTGCCAGCAGCTTGTTTAGGACAGGGGAGCGCGAGCAGTACTTC. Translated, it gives CASSLFRTGEREQYF.

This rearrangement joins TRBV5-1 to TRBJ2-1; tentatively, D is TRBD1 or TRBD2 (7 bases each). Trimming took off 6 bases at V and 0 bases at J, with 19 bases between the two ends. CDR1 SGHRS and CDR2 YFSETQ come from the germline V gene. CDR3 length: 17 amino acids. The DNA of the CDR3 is TGCGCCAGCACCCTATCAGGGGGGGGATTCTCCTACAATGAGCAGTTCTTC. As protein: CASTLSGGGFSYNEQFF. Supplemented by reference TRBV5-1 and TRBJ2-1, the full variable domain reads KAGVTQTPRYLIKTRGQQVTLSCSPISGHRSVSWYQQTPGQGLQFLFEYFSETQRNKGNFPGRFSGRQFSNSRSEMNVSTLELGDSALYLCASTLSGGGFSYNEQFFGPGTRLTVL.